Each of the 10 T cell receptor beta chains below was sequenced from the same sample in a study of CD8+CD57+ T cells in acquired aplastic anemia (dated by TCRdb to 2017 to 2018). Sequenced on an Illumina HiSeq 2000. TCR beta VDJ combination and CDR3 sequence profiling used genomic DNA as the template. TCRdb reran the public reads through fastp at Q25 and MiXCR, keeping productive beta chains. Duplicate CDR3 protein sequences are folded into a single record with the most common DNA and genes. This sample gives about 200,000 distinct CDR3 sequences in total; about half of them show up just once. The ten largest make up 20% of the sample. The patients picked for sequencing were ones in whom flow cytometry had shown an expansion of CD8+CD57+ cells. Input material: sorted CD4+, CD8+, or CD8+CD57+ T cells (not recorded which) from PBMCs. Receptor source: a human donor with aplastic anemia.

CDR3: CASRRLAGGDNEQFF. The CDR3 DNA reads TGTGCCAGTAGACGACTAGCGGGAGGGGACAATGAGCAGTTCTTC. The chain recombines TRBV19 with TRBJ2-1; 14 nucleotides line up with TRBD2. There are 15 residues in the CDR3. CDR1 LNHDA and CDR2 SQIVND come from the germline V gene (reference sequence). Unmatched junction bases numbered 3, after V lost 6 bases and J lost 5 bases.

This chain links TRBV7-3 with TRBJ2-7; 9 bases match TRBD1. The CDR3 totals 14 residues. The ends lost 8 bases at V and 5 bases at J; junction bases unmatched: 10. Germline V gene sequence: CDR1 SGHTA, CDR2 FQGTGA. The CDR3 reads CASGPGTGLDEQYF. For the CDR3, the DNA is TGTGCCAGCGGTCCTGGGACAGGGCTCGACGAGCAGTACTTC.

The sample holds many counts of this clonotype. CDR3 DNA: TGTGCCAGCACCGGTAGCGGGGGGCTTCACAATGAGCAGTTCTTC. Translated, it gives CASTGSGGLHNEQFF. V and J are TRBV12-3 or TRBV12-4 and TRBJ2-1; 10 positions match TRBD2. The CDR3 extends over 15 amino acids. After removal of 7 bases from V and 5 bases from J, the junction contained 8 bases not matched to a gene.

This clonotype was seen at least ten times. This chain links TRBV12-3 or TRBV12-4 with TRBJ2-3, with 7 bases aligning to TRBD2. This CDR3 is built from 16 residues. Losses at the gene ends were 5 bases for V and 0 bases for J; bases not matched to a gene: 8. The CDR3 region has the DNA TGTGCCAGCAGTCTCCTCGGGGGGACTAGCACAGATACGCAGTATTTT. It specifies CASSLLGGTSTDTQYF.

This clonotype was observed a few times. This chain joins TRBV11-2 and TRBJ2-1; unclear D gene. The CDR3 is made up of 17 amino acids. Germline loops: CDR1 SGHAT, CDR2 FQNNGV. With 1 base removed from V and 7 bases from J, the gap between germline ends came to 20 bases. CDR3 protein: CASSLVSSGVMTNEQFF. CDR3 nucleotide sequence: TGTGCCAGCAGCTTAGTGTCTAGTGGGGTTATGACTAATGAGCAGTTCTTC. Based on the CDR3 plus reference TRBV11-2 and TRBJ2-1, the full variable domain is EAGVAQSPRYKIIEKRQSVAFWCNPISGHATLYWYQQILGQGPKLLIQFQNNGVVDDSQLPKDRFSAERLKGVDSTLKIQPAKLEDSAVYLCASSLVSSGVMTNEQFFGPGTRLTVL.

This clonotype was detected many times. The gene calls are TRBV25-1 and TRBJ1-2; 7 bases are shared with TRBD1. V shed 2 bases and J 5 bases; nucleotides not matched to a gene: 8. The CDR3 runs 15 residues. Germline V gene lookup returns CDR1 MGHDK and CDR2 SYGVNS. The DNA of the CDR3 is TGTGCCAGCAGTGAACGAGGACAGGAGTCGTATGGCTACACCTTC. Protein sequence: CASSERGQESYGYTF.

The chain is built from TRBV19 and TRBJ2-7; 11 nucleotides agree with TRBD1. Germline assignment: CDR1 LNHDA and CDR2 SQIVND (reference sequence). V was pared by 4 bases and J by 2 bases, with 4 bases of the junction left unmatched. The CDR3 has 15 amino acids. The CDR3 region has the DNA TGTGCCAGTAGTACCGGGACAGGGGGTACCTACGAGCAGTACTTC. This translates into CASSTGTGGTYEQYF.

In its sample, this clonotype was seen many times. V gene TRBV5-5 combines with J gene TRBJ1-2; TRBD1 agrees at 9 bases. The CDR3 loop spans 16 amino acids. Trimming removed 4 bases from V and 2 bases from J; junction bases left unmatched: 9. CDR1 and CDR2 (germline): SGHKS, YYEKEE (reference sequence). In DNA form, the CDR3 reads TGTGCCAGCAGCCTTGGGGGGACAGGGTTGAACTATGGCTACACCTTC. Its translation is CASSLGGTGLNYGYTF.

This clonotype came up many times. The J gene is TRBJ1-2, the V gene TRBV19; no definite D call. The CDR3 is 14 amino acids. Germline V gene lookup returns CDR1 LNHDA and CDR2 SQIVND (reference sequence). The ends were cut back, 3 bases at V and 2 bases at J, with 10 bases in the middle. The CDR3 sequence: CASSMPGRNYGYTF. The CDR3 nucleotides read TGTGCCAGTAGTATGCCGGGAAGGAACTATGGCTACACCTTC.

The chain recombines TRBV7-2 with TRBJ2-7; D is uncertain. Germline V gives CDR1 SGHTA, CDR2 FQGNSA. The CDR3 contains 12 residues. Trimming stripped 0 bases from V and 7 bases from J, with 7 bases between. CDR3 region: CASSLAIGEQYV. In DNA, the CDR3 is TGTGCCAGCAGCTTAGCGATCGGAGAGCAGTACGTC.